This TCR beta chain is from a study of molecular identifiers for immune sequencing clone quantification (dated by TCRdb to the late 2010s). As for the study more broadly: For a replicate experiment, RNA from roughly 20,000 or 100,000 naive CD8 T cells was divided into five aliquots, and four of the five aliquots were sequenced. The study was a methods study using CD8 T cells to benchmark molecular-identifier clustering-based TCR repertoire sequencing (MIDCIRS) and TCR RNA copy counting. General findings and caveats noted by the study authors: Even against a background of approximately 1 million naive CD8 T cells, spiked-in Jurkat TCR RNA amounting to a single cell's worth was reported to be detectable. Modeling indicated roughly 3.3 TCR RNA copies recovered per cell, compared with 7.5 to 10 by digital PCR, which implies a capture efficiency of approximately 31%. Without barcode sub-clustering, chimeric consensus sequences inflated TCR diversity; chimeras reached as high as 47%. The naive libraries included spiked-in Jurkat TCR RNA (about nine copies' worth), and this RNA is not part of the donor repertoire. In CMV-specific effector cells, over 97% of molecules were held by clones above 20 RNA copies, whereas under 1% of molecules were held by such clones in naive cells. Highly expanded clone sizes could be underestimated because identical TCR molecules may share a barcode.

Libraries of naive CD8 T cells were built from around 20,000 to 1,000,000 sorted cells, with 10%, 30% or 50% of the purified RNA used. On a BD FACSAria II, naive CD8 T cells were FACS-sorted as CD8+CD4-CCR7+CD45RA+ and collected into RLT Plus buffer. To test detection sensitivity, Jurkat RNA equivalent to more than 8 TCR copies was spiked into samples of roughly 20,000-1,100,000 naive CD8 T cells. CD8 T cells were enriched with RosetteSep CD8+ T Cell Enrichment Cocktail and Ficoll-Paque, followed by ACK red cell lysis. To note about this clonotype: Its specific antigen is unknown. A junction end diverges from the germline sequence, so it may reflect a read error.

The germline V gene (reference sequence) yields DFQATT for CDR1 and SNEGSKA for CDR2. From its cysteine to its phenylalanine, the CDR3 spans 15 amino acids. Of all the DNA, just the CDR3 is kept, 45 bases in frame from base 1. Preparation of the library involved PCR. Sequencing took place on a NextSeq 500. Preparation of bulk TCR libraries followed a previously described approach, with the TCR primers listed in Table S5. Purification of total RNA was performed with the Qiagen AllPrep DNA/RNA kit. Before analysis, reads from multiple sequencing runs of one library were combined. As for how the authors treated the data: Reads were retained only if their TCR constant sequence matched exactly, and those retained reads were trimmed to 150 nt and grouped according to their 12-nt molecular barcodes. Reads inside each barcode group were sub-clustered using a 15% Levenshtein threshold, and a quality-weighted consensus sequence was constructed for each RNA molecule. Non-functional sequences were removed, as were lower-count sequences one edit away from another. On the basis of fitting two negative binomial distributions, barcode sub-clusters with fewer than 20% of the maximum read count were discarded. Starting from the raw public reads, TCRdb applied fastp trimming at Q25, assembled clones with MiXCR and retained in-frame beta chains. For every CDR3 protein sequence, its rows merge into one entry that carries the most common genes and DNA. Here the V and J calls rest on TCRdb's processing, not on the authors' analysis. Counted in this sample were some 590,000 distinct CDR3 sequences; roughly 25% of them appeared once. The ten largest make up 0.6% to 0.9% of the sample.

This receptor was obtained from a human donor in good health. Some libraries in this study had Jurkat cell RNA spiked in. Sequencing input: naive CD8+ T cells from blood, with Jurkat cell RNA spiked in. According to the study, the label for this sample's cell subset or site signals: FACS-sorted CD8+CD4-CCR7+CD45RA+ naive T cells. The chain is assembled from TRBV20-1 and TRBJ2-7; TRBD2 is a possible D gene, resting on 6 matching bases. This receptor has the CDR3 CSARLLAEFSYGQYF. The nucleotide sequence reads TGCAGTGCTAGACTCTTAGCGGAGTTCTCCTACGGGCAGTACTTC.